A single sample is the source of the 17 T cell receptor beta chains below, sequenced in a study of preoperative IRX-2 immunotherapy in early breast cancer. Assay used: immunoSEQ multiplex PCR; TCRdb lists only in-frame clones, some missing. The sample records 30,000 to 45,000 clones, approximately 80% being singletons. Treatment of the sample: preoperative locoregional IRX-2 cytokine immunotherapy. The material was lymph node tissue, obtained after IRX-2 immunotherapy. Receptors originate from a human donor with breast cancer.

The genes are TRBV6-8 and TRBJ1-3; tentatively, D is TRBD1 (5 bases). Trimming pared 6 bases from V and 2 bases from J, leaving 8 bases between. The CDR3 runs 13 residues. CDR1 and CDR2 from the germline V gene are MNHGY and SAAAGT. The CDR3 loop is CASRGTAGNTIYF. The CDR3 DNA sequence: TGTGCCAGCAGGGGGACTGCTGGAAACACCATATATTTT.

CDR3 residues: CSVEGDRGGEQYF. The CDR3 DNA follows: TGCAGCGTTGAGGGCGACAGGGGAGGCGAGCAGTACTTC. The chain carries TRBV29-1 and TRBJ2-7; 8 positions match TRBD1. The CDR3 sequence is 13 residues long. V lost 3 bases, J lost 6 bases, and 7 bases stayed unmatched. Germline V gene sequence: CDR1 SQVTM, CDR2 ANQGSEA.

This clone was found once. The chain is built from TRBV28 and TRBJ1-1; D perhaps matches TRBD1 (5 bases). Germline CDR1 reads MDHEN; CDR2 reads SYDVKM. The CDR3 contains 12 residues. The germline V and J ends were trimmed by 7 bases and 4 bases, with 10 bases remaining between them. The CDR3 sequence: CASNQGGTEAFF. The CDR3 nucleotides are TGTGCCAGCAATCAGGGTGGCACTGAAGCTTTCTTT.

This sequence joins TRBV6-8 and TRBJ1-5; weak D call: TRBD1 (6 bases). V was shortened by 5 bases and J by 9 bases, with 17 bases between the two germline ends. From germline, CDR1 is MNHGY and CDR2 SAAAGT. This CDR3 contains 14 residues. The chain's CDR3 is CASSGEGGMLPQHF. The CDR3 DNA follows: TGTGCCAGCAGTGGGGAGGGGGGGATGTTGCCCCAGCATTTT.

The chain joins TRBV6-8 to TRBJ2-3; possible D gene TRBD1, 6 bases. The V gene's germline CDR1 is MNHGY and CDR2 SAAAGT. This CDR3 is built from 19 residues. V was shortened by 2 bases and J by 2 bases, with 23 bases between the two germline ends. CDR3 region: CASSYRFASTGGHTDTQYF. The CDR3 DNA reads TGTGCCAGCAGTTACCGATTTGCATCGACAGGTGGGCACACAGATACGCAGTATTTT.

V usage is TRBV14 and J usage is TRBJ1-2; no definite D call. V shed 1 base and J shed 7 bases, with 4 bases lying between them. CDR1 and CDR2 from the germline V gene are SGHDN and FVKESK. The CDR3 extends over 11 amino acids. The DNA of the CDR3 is TGTGCCAGCAGCCAAGGTATTGGCTACACCTTC. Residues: CASSQGIGYTF.

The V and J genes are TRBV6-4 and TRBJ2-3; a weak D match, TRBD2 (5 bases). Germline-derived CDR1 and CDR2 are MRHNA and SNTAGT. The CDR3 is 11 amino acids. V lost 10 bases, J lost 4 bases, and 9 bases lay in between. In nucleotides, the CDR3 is TGTGCCACCACGGAGGCAGATACGCAGTATTTT. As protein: CATTEADTQYF.

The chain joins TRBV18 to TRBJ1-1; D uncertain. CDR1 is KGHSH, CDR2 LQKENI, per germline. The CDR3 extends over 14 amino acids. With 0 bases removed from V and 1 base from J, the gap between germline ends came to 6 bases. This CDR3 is CASSPPASNTEAFF. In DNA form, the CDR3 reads TGTGCCAGCTCACCACCCGCGTCGAACACTGAAGCTTTCTTT.

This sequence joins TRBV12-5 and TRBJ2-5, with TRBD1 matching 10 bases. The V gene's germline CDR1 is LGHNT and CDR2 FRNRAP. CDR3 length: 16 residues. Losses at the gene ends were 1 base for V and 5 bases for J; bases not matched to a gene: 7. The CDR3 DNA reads TGTGCTAGTGGTTTGGCCCGACAGGGGGCCGGTGAGACCCAGTACTTC. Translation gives CASGLARQGAGETQYF.

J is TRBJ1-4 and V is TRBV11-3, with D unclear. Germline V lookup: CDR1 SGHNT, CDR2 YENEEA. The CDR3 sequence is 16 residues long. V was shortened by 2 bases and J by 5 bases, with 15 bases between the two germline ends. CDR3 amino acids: CASSLSLSSKNEKLFF. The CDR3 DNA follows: TGTGCCAGCAGCTTATCTTTGTCATCTAAAAATGAAAAACTGTTTTTT.

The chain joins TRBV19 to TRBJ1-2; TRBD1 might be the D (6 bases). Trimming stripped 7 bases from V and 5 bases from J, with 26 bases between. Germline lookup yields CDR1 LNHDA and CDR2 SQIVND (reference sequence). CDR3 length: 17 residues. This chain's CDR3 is CASTPLGRGRFKYGYTF. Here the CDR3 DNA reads TGTGCCAGTACCCCGTTGGGCAGGGGAAGATTTAAGTATGGCTACACCTTC.

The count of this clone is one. CDR3 region: CASTFGTGLGEQYF. The CDR3 DNA sequence: TGTGCCAGCACCTTCGGGACAGGGTTGGGAGAGCAGTACTTC. The chain has TRBV28 and TRBJ2-7; 9 bases fit TRBD1. The CDR3 runs to 14 residues. The germline gives CDR1 MDHEN, CDR2 SYDVKM. With V trimmed by 7 bases and J by 7 bases, 11 bases remained unmatched.

The CDR3 sequence: CASSIPGQGGTGELFF. The DNA for the CDR3 is TGTGCCAGTAGTATACCGGGACAGGGCGGCACCGGGGAGCTGTTTTTT. The chain is built from TRBV19 and TRBJ2-2; 9 positions match TRBD1. Germline V CDR1 and CDR2: LNHDA, SQIVND (reference sequence). This CDR3 is built from 16 residues. V was pared by 2 bases and J by 4 bases, with 5 bases of the junction left unmatched.

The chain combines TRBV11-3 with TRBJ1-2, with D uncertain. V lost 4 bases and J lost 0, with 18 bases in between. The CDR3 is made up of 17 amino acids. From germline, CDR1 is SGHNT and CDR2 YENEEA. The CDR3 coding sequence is TGTGCCAGCAGCTCCCTGGGTAGGAGAGCGACTAACTATGGCTACACCTTC. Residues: CASSSLGRRATNYGYTF.

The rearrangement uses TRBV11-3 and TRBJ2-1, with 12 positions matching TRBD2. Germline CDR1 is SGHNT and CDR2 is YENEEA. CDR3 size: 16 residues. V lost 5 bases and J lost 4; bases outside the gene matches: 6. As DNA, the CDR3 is TGTGCCAGCAGCCAAATACTAGCGGGGGGTTACAATGAGCAGTTCTTC. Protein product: CASSQILAGGYNEQFF.

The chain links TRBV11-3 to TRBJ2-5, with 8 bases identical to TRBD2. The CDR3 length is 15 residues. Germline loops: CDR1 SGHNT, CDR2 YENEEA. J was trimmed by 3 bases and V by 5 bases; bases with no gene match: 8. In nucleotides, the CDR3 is TGTGCCAGCAGCCCCGGATCAGCGGGGGAAGAGACCCAGTACTTC. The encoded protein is CASSPGSAGEETQYF.

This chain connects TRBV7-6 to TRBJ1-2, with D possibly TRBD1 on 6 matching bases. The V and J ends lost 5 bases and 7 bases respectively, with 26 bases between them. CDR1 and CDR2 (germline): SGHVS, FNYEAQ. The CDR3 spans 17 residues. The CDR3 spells CASSKEQGDTSTSGYTF. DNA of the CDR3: TGTGCCAGCAGCAAGGAGCAAGGGGACACTTCAACTAGTGGCTACACCTTC.